This entry lists 15 T cell receptor beta chains sequenced from one sample in a study of CD8 T cells in Susac syndrome. Roughly 0.5 to 1 ug RNA was reverse transcribed with random hexamers. Using its own MiXCR run on the immunoSEQ multiplex PCR reads, TCRdb lists one record per CDR3 protein. The sample gives 400,000 or so distinct CDR3 sequences, more than 80% of which show up once; about 0.12% is in the top ten. Sequencing used CD8+ T cells from PBMCs. The receptors were sampled from a human donor with multiple sclerosis.

The chain links TRBV10-2 to TRBJ2-5; 9 bases are shared with TRBD2. The CDR3 is 15 residues long. V shed 9 bases and J 2 bases; nucleotides not matched to a gene: 10. In germline, CDR1 is WSHSY, CDR2 SAAADI. The CDR3 coding sequence is TGCGCCAGACCTGGATTAGCGGGAGAACAAGAGACCCAGTACTTC. Translation gives CARPGLAGEQETQYF.

V gene TRBV30 combines with J gene TRBJ1-1, with D perhaps TRBD1 (5 bases). CDR1 GTSNPN and CDR2 SVGIG come from the germline V gene (reference sequence). V lost 3 bases and J 0 bases, leaving 11 bases between the germline ends. The length of the CDR3 is 14 residues. The CDR3 sequence: CAWSQGTVNTEAFF. DNA of the CDR3: TGTGCCTGGAGCCAAGGGACTGTGAACACTGAAGCTTTCTTT. The whole variable domain, filled in from reference TRBV30 and TRBJ1-1, reads SQTIHQWPATLVQPVGSPLSLECTVEGTSNPNLYWYRQAAGRGLQLLFYSVGIGQISSEVPQNLSASRPQDRQFILSSKKLLLSDSGFYLCAWSQGTVNTEAFFGQGTRLTVV.

The genes are TRBV6-1 and TRBJ2-7; D is unclear. The CDR3 is 13 amino acids. Germline-derived CDR1 and CDR2 are MNHNS and SASEGT. The V gene lost 5 bases and the J gene lost 5 bases, with 13 bases spanning the gap. The CDR3 coding sequence is TGTGCCAGCAGTCCCCTCTCGCGGCACGAGCAGTACTTC. It encodes CASSPLSRHEQYF.

The chain carries TRBV24-1 and TRBJ2-2, with 7 bases that match TRBD1. The CDR3 is 14 residues long. The trim removed 9 bases at V and 0 bases at J, leaving 3 bases unmatched. Germline CDR1 and CDR2: KGHDR and SFDVKD. CDR3 nucleotides: TGTGCCACCGGGGACAGCTCGAACACCGGGGAGCTGTTTTTT. Its translation: CATGDSSNTGELFF.

V and J are TRBV5-1 and TRBJ1-6, with unresolved D. Trimming stripped 0 bases from V and 10 bases from J, with 8 bases between. The CDR3 covers 13 residues. Per germline, CDR1 SGHRS and CDR2 YFSETQ. The CDR3 is CASSLGVNSPLHF. The CDR3 DNA reads TGCGCCAGCAGCTTGGGGGTCAACTCACCCCTCCACTTT.

The chain has TRBV24-1 and TRBJ2-3; D is perhaps TRBD1 (6 bases). V lost 2 bases, J lost 4 bases, and 15 bases lay in between. The CDR3 length is 16 residues. In germline, CDR1 is KGHDR, CDR2 SFDVKD. CDR3: CATSDSRTAQSDTQYF. DNA of the CDR3: TGTGCCACCAGTGATTCGAGGACAGCACAATCAGATACGCAGTATTTT.

The chain has TRBV2 and TRBJ2-7; 7 bases map to TRBD1. The germline CDR1 and CDR2 sequences are SNHLY and FYNNEI. Unmatched junction bases numbered 11, after V lost 11 bases and J lost 4 bases. There are 13 residues in the CDR3. For the CDR3, the DNA is TGTGCCTCCTGGCAGGGGGACGCGTACGAGCAGTACTTC. Translation: CASWQGDAYEQYF.

The genes are TRBV7-9 and TRBJ2-1; 9 nucleotides agree with TRBD2. Looked up from germline, CDR1 is SEHNR and CDR2 is FQNEAQ (reference sequence). The CDR3 covers 15 residues. The V and J ends lost 5 bases and 7 bases, in that order; junction bases with no gene match: 9. This CDR3 is CASSALAGVWNEQFF. The CDR3 nucleotides read TGTGCCAGCAGCGCCTTAGCGGGAGTGTGGAATGAGCAGTTCTTC.

Only one count was recorded for this clonotype. This rearrangement joins TRBV3-1 to TRBJ1-5; D might be TRBD1 (6 bases). Trimming removed 0 bases from V and 2 bases from J, with 11 bases in between. Per germline, CDR1 LGHDT and CDR2 YNNKEL (reference sequence). The CDR3 totals 16 residues. The CDR3 is CASSQDTGHGNQPQHF. The CDR3 region has the DNA TGTGCCAGCAGCCAAGATACAGGGCACGGCAATCAGCCCCAGCATTTT.

The chain combines TRBV2 with TRBJ2-6; tentative D call: TRBD1 (5 bases). CDR3 size: 15 residues. Germline CDR1 reads SNHLY; CDR2 reads FYNNEI. The V end lost 10 bases, the J end lost 2 bases, and 15 bases lay between the germline ends. CDR3 DNA sequence: TGTGCCAACCTATTATTCAGGGCTGGGGCCAACGTCCTGACTTTC. This sequence encodes CANLLFRAGANVLTF.

This clonotype showed up just once. The rearrangement uses TRBV28 and TRBJ1-2; no reliable D call. The V gene lost 6 bases and the J gene lost 4 bases, with 12 bases spanning the gap. CDR3 length: 13 amino acids. Germline V gene data show CDR1 as MDHEN and CDR2 as SYDVKM. The CDR3 loop is CASRFGSLYGYTF. The CDR3 nucleotides are TGTGCCAGCAGGTTTGGCAGCCTCTATGGCTACACCTTC.

V gene TRBV27 combines with J gene TRBJ2-1; D call uncertain. Per the germline V gene, CDR1 is MNHEY and CDR2 is SMNVEV (reference sequence). This CDR3 contains 15 residues. Trimming took off 5 bases at V and 5 bases at J, with 16 bases between the two ends. This CDR3 reads CASSPLPPADNEQFF. The CDR3 nucleotides read TGTGCCAGCAGTCCCCTCCCGCCGGCGGACAATGAGCAGTTCTTC.

The rearrangement uses TRBV5-1 and TRBJ1-1, with TRBD1 matching over 8 bases. V lost 0 bases to trimming and J lost 0 bases; unmatched junction nucleotides: 7. The CDR3 runs 17 residues. Per germline, CDR1 SGHRS and CDR2 YFSETQ. The CDR3 DNA reads as TGCGCCAGCAGCTTGGGGCAGGGGGCGGCGGTGAACACTGAAGCTTTCTTT. Translated: CASSLGQGAAVNTEAFF.

This chain uses TRBV27 with TRBJ1-2; a weak D match, TRBD1 (6 bases). Germline CDR1 MNHEY, CDR2 SMNVEV (reference sequence). Trimming took off 6 bases at V and 1 base at J, with 15 bases between the two ends. The CDR3 spans 15 residues. CDR3 coding DNA: TGTGCCAGCAGAGCAACAGGGATGTTTAACTATGGCTACACCTTC. Translation gives CASRATGMFNYGYTF.

This chain connects TRBV18 to TRBJ1-2; 8 nucleotides agree with TRBD1. CDR3 length: 14 residues. Per the germline V gene, CDR1 is KGHSH and CDR2 is LQKENI. V lost 5 bases and J lost 4; bases outside the gene matches: 6. CDR3 loop: CASSTETGGYGYTF. The CDR3 nucleotides are TGTGCCAGCTCAACTGAAACAGGGGGCTATGGCTACACCTTC.